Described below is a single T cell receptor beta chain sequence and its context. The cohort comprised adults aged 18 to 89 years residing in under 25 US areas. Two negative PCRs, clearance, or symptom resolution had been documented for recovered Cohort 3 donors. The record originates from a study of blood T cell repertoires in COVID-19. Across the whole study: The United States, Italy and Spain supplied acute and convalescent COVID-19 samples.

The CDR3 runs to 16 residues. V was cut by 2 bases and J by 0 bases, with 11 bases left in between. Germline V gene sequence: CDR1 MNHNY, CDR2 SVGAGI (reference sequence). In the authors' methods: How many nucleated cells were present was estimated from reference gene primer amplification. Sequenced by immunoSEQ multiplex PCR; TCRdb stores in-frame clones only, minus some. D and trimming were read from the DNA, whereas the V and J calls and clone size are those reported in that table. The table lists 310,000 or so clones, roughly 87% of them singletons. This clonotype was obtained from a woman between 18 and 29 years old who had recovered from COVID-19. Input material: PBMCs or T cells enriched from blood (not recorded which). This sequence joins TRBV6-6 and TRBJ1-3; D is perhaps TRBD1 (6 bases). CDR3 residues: CASSYATGDSGNTIYF. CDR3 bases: TGTGCCAGCAGTTACGCGACAGGAGACTCTGGAAACACCATATATTTT.